Listed here are 7 T cell receptor beta chains from one sample, sequenced in a study of PD-1 blockade in classical Hodgkin lymphoma. Assay used: immunoSEQ multiplex PCR; TCRdb lists only in-frame clones, some missing. Of 13,000 or so clones in the sample, roughly 87% are singletons; the top ten hold about 4.2%. Relapse after autologous stem cell transplantation occurred in every patient, and brentuximab vedotin exposure varied. The source was peripheral blood mononuclear cells (PBMCs), collected at baseline. These receptors were taken from a human donor with classical Hodgkin lymphoma.

V gene TRBV11-2 combines with J gene TRBJ2-7; D is possibly TRBD1 (6 bases). Trimming pared 1 base from V and 11 bases from J, leaving 9 bases between. Germline V CDR1 and CDR2: SGHAT, FQNNGV. The CDR3 has 11 residues. The CDR3 loop is CASSLGPGEYF. The CDR3 DNA follows: TGTGCCAGCAGCTTAGGTCCAGGGGAGTACTTC.

This clone has only a few counts. The V and J genes are TRBV6-1 and TRBJ1-5, with unresolved D. There are 14 residues in the CDR3. V lost 1 base, J lost 3 bases, and 7 bases lay in between. The germline V gene has CDR1 MNHNS and CDR2 SASEGT. The CDR3 protein is CASSEVRYNQPQHF. CDR3 in DNA: TGTGCCAGCAGTGAAGTCCGGTACAATCAGCCCCAGCATTTT.

In DNA form, the CDR3 reads TGTGCCAGCAGTCCCCGGGGGAGGCGGGAGACCCAGTACTTC. Protein: CASSPRGRRETQYF. The rearrangement uses TRBV28 and TRBJ2-5; a possible D gene is TRBD2 (6 bases). This CDR3 spans 14 amino acids. Germline CDR1 is MDHEN and CDR2 is SYDVKM. Trimming took 5 bases from V and 5 from J, leaving 15 bases between them.

The rearrangement joins TRBV6-5 to TRBJ2-1; D is uncertain. The CDR3 spans 16 residues. CDR1 is MNHEY and CDR2 is SVGAGI in the germline V gene. V dropped 4 bases and J dropped 3 bases, with 16 bases sitting between them. The CDR3: CASSFRPLRGYNEQFF. CDR3 coding DNA: TGTGCCAGCAGTTTCCGACCCCTGCGAGGCTACAATGAGCAGTTCTTC.

The chain joins TRBV7-9 to TRBJ2-3; D might be TRBD1 (6 bases). Per germline, CDR1 SEHNR and CDR2 FQNEAQ (reference sequence). V lost 4 bases, J lost 0 bases, and 11 bases lay in between. The CDR3 has 15 residues. The CDR3 region is CASSSRGSSTDTQYF. As DNA, the CDR3 is TGTGCCAGCAGCTCAAGGGGGTCTAGCACAGATACGCAGTATTTT.

The rearrangement uses TRBV5-1 and TRBJ2-2; the D is unclear. The CDR3 consists of 15 residues. V gave up 0 bases and J gave up 1 base, with 7 bases separating them. In germline, CDR1 is SGHRS, CDR2 YFSETQ. The CDR3 nucleotides are TGCGCCAGCAGCTTGGCCTGGGGGAACACCGGGGAGCTGTTTTTT. It codes for CASSLAWGNTGELFF.

V gene TRBV7-9 combines with J gene TRBJ2-1; no clear D gene. CDR3 length: 17 residues. The germline V gene encodes CDR1 SEHNR and CDR2 FQNEAQ (reference sequence). The V end lost 5 bases, the J end lost 0 bases, and 17 bases lay between the germline ends. DNA for the CDR3: TGTGCCAGCAGCCCCCGCACTGGCCCCGGCTCCTACAATGAGCAGTTCTTC. It is translated as CASSPRTGPGSYNEQFF.